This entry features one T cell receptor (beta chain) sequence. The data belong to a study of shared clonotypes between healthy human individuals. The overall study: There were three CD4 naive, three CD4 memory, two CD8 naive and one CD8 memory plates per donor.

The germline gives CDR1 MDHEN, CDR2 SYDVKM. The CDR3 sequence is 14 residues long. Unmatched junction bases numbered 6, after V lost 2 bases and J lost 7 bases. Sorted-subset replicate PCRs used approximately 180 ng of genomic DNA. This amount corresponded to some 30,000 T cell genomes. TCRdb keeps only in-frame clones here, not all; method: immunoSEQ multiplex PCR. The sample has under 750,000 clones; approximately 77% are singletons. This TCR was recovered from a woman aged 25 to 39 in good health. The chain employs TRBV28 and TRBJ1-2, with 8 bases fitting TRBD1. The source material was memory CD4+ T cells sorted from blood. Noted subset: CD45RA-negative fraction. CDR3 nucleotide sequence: TGTGCCAGCAGTTTAGAGGTCGACAGGGGTGGCTACACCTTC. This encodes CASSLEVDRGGYTF.